This passage covers 24 T cell receptor beta chains from one sample sequenced in a study of identical twins. TCRdb processed the 5' RACE reads anew with MiXCR; each CDR3 protein has one entry. This sample carries a few hundred thousand distinct CDR3 sequences, over 8.5% of them seen once, and the ten largest clones take around 3%. The sample was also reused in another study, on yellow fever vaccine responses in identical twins.

The specimen was PBMCs. These TCRs come from a woman aged 18-30 years in good health.

In its sample, this clonotype was seen a few times. The gene calls are TRBV20-1 and TRBJ2-7; TRBD2 matches 10 bases. Germline V gene lookup returns CDR1 DFQATT and CDR2 SNEGSKA (reference sequence). The length of the CDR3 is 14 residues. V was pared by 3 bases and J by 3 bases, with 5 bases of the junction left unmatched. Written as DNA, the CDR3 is TGCAGTGCTAGCCTAGCGGGAGCCGGCTACGAGCAGTACTTC. Its protein is CSASLAGAGYEQYF.

This clonotype was detected a few times. This chain joins TRBV18 and TRBJ2-7; 9 positions match TRBD2. Germline assignment: CDR1 KGHSH and CDR2 LQKENI. This CDR3 has 15 residues. Trimming removed 2 bases from V and 6 bases from J; junction bases left unmatched: 8. CDR3 nucleotides: TGTGCCAGCTCACCATTAGGGACTAGCCTTCCCGAGCAGTACTTC. Residues: CASSPLGTSLPEQYF.

This clonotype was seen a few times. DNA for the CDR3: TGCGCCAGCAGCCATGATGTCAGTACGGGCAGGGGTTACGAGCAGTACTTC. Translated: CASSHDVSTGRGYEQYF. V usage is TRBV5-1 and J usage is TRBJ2-7; D possibly corresponds to TRBD1 (6 bases). Germline V gives CDR1 SGHRS, CDR2 YFSETQ. The V end lost 4 bases, the J end lost 4 bases, and 24 bases lay between the germline ends. The CDR3 consists of 17 residues.

The chain is built from TRBV7-9 and TRBJ2-1; 9 positions agree with TRBD1. The V gene end was trimmed by 5 bases and the J gene end by 3 bases; junction bases not matched to a gene: 11. This CDR3 is built from 17 residues. CDR1 and CDR2 (germline): SEHNR, FQNEAQ (reference sequence). The CDR3 DNA sequence: TGTGCCAGCAGCCGATTTCTTGGACAGGGGATCTACAATGAGCAGTTCTTC. Protein: CASSRFLGQGIYNEQFF. Full variable domain (remainder filled in from reference TRBV7-9 and TRBJ2-1): DTGVSQNPRHKITKRGQNVTFRCDPISEHNRLYWYRQTLGQGPEFLTYFQNEAQLEKSRLLSDRFSAERPKGSFSTLEIQRTEQGDSAMYLCASSRFLGQGIYNEQFFGPGTRLTVL.

This clonotype has a count of ten or more. The chain joins TRBV4-1 to TRBJ2-1, with D perhaps matching TRBD2 (5 bases). The CDR3 is made up of 13 amino acids. The germline gives CDR1 MGHRA, CDR2 YSYEKL. Trimming pared 6 bases from V and 2 bases from J, leaving 8 bases between. The CDR3 nucleotides read TGCGCCAGCAGTAGCGTCGCCTACAATGAGCAGTTCTTC. It yields the protein CASSSVAYNEQFF.

This clonotype was seen ten or more times. This sequence joins TRBV6-5 and TRBJ2-3; D gene unclear. This CDR3 region has 14 residues. CDR1 and CDR2 from the germline V gene are MNHEY and SVGAGI. Trimming pared 2 bases from V and 6 bases from J, leaving 12 bases between. The chain's CDR3 is CASSYRGLGDTQYF. The CDR3 DNA sequence: TGTGCCAGCAGTTACCGTGGCCTCGGTGATACGCAGTATTTT.

This clonotype occurred a few times. The V gene is TRBV27, the J gene TRBJ2-5; 13 bases align to TRBD2. V lost 3 bases to trimming and J lost 4 bases; unmatched junction nucleotides: 11. Germline V CDR1 and CDR2: MNHEY, SMNVEV (reference sequence). The CDR3 has 18 amino acids. CDR3: CASSFWTSGSRIGETQYF. CDR3 bases: TGTGCCAGCAGTTTCTGGACTAGCGGGAGTCGTATCGGAGAGACCCAGTACTTC.

In this sample, this clonotype turned up a few times. The limits of the CDR3 on the DNA are not certain, so only TCRdb's listed CDR3 is given. This sequence joins TRBV23-1 and TRBJ2-2; the D call TRBD1 from the table was never checked on the DNA. TRBV23-1 carries the ORF label, with uncertain function. The CDR3 length equals 19 residues, ends included. The CDR3: CASSQPAGTATRTPGSCFF.

This clonotype has just a few counts. This chain joins TRBV28 and TRBJ2-5; 7 bases map to TRBD2. Germline loops: CDR1 MDHEN, CDR2 SYDVKM. The CDR3 consists of 16 residues. V gave up 6 bases and J gave up 5 bases; unmatched junction bases: 15. CDR3 DNA: TGTGCCAGCAGGCTAGGGGAGGGATTGCGATTCGAGACCCAGTACTTC. Its protein is CASRLGEGLRFETQYF. Complete variable domain (other parts from reference TRBV28 and TRBJ2-5): DVKVTQSSRYLVKRTGEKVFLECVQDMDHENMFWYRQDPGLGLRLIYFSYDVKMKEKGDIPEGYSVSREKKERFSLILESASTNQTSMYLCASRLGEGLRFETQYFGPGTRLLVL.

V usage is TRBV29-1 and J usage is TRBJ2-5; D perhaps matches TRBD2 (5 bases). Germline values: CDR1 SQVTM, CDR2 ANQGSEA. CDR3 length: 13 amino acids. The CDR3: CIVSSWEQETQYF. CDR3 nucleotide sequence: TGCATCGTGTCATCGTGGGAGCAAGAGACCCAGTACTTC. Full variable domain (missing parts from reference TRBV29-1 and TRBJ2-5): SAVISQKPSRDICQRGTSLTIQCQVDSQVTMMFWYRQQPGQSLTLIATANQGSEATYESGFVIDKFPISRPNLTFSTLTVSNMSPEDSSIYLCIVSSWEQETQYFGPGTRLLVL.

This clonotype was counted only a few times. The V call is TRBV20-1, the J call TRBJ1-6, with D possibly being TRBD1 (6 bases). Germline V CDR1 and CDR2: DFQATT, SNEGSKA (reference sequence). This CDR3 comprises 15 residues. V was cut by 2 bases and J by 6 bases, with 14 bases left in between. This CDR3 reads CSARSGQGLNSPLHF. The CDR3 DNA reads TGCAGTGCTAGAAGTGGCCAGGGGCTTAATTCACCCCTCCACTTT.

V usage is TRBV5-1 and J usage is TRBJ2-1, with 7 bases lining up with TRBD2. The CDR3 contains 16 residues. Germline assignment: CDR1 SGHRS and CDR2 YFSETQ. V dropped 0 bases and J dropped 1; count of bases not matched to a gene: 4. In nucleotides, the CDR3 is TGCGCCAGCAGCTTGGATGGGGGGGGGTCCTACAATGAGCAGTTCTTC. Translating gives CASSLDGGGSYNEQFF.

The table lists this clonotype with a few counts. The CDR3 sequence is CSAKGGTTQYF. DNA for the CDR3: TGCAGTGCTAAGGGGGGGACCACGCAGTATTTT. The chain employs TRBV20-1 and TRBJ2-3, with D possibly being TRBD2 (7 bases). Trimming removed 4 bases at V and 9 bases at J, with 11 bases between. The CDR3 runs 11 residues. CDR1 and CDR2 from the germline V gene are DFQATT and SNEGSKA (reference sequence).

This clonotype appeared a few times. The J gene is TRBJ1-1, the V gene TRBV7-8, with D possibly TRBD1 on 6 matching bases. This CDR3 comprises 12 residues. Germline V gene lookup returns CDR1 SGHVS and CDR2 FQNEAQ. Trimming took 4 bases from V and 9 from J, leaving 12 bases between them. In DNA, the CDR3 is TGTGCCAGCAGCTCGACGGACAGTCAAGCTTTCTTT. Protein product: CASSSTDSQAFF.

This clonotype appeared many times. The rearrangement uses TRBV3-1 and TRBJ2-7; D is perhaps TRBD2 (6 bases). The V gene lost 4 bases and the J gene lost 7 bases, with 14 bases spanning the gap. CDR1 is LGHDT and CDR2 is YNNKEL in the germline V gene (reference sequence). CDR3 length equals 13 residues. As DNA, the CDR3 is TGTGCCAGCAGCCCCGACCGGCGGGGAGAGCAGTACTTC. Amino acids: CASSPDRRGEQYF.

This clonotype was found many times. The rearrangement links TRBV6-2 or TRBV6-3 to TRBJ2-5; tentatively, D is TRBD1 (6 bases). Germline CDR1 reads MNHEY; CDR2 reads SVGEGT. This CDR3 is 15 amino acids long. Trimming shortened V by 2 bases and J by 5 bases, and 15 bases separated the two germline ends. The CDR3 sequence is CASSYLPTGQETQYF. CDR3 in DNA: TGTGCCAGCAGTTACCTACCTACAGGGCAGGAGACCCAGTACTTC.

CDR3 in DNA: TGTGCCTCTACGGGGGTTGGCTACAATGAGCAGTTCTTC. It specifies CASTGVGYNEQFF. The rearrangement links TRBV11-2 to TRBJ2-1; perhaps TRBD2 as D (6 bases). Trimming removed 11 bases at V and 3 bases at J, with 14 bases between. This CDR3 is 13 amino acids long. The V gene's germline CDR1 is SGHAT and CDR2 FQNNGV.

This clonotype appeared once. The V gene is TRBV5-6, the J gene TRBJ2-5; tentatively, D is TRBD1 or TRBD2 (5 bases each). Germline CDR1 reads SGHDT; CDR2 reads YYEEEE. Trimming removed 7 bases at V and 1 base at J, with 17 bases between. The CDR3 runs 15 residues. CDR3 in amino acids: CASGSGVTGQETQYF. In DNA, the CDR3 is TGTGCCAGCGGCTCCGGGGTCACAGGCCAAGAGACCCAGTACTTC.

The sample holds many counts of this clonotype. The chain recombines TRBV29-1 with TRBJ2-7; 7 bases are shared with TRBD1. The CDR3 contains 12 residues. V shed 5 bases and J 7 bases; nucleotides not matched to a gene: 8. Looked up from germline, CDR1 is SQVTM and CDR2 is ANQGSEA. CDR3 DNA sequence: TGCAGCGTTCGCCAGGGGGTGGGGGAGCAGTACTTC. The encoded protein is CSVRQGVGEQYF.

This clonotype was detected only a few times. J is TRBJ1-1 and V is TRBV7-2; the match to TRBD1 covers 8 bases. The CDR3 spans 13 residues. CDR1 and CDR2 from the germline V gene are SGHTA and FQGNSA. The V gene end was trimmed by 5 bases and the J gene end by 10 bases; junction bases not matched to a gene: 9. The CDR3 spells CASSRLAGGGAFF. The CDR3 bases are TGTGCCAGCAGCCGTCTGGCAGGGGGCGGAGCTTTCTTT.

The V gene is TRBV20-1, the J gene TRBJ1-2, with TRBD1 as a possible D gene (6 bases). The CDR3 consists of 12 residues. From germline, CDR1 is DFQATT and CDR2 SNEGSKA (reference sequence). The ends were cut back, 6 bases at V and 2 bases at J, with 10 bases in the middle. The CDR3 sequence: CSAPQGNYGYTF. The CDR3 coding sequence is TGCAGTGCACCACAGGGAAACTATGGCTACACCTTC.

The sample holds a few counts of this clonotype. The genes are TRBV29-1 and TRBJ1-1; no firm D call. The CDR3 has 13 residues. Germline CDR1 and CDR2: SQVTM and ANQGSEA. V gave up 2 bases and J gave up 0 bases, with 7 bases separating them. CDR3 nucleotide sequence: TGCAGCGTTGAAATCCGGCTGAACACTGAAGCTTTCTTT. Translating gives CSVEIRLNTEAFF. Looking up the rest from reference TRBV29-1 and TRBJ1-1 gives the full variable domain: SAVISQKPSRDICQRGTSLTIQCQVDSQVTMMFWYRQQPGQSLTLIATANQGSEATYESGFVIDKFPISRPNLTFSTLTVSNMSPEDSSIYLCSVEIRLNTEAFFGQGTRLTVV.

This clonotype was seen only a few times. The chain carries TRBV20-1 and TRBJ2-3; D gene uncertain. V lost 4 bases and J 1 base, leaving 9 bases between the germline ends. Looked up from germline, CDR1 is DFQATT and CDR2 is SNEGSKA (reference sequence). The CDR3 runs to 13 residues. The DNA for the CDR3 is TGCAGTGCTACCCGTAAGGGCACAGATACGCAGTATTTT. Encoded protein: CSATRKGTDTQYF.

This clonotype has more than one count but fewer than ten. This sequence joins TRBV9 and TRBJ2-2; D gene unclear. Germline values: CDR1 SGDLS, CDR2 YYNGEE. The CDR3 is made up of 14 amino acids. V lost 1 base, J lost 3 bases, and 7 bases lay in between. CDR3 sequence reads: CASSVLQDTGELFF. CDR3 coding DNA: TGTGCCAGCAGCGTACTCCAAGACACCGGGGAGCTGTTTTTT.